This T cell receptor beta chain was retrieved from a study of blood T cell repertoires in COVID-19 (dated by TCRdb to about 2020). For the study in its entirety: Samples from collaborators originated in the United States, Italy and Spain and spanned both the acute and convalescent phases of COVID-19. The material from the prospective study consisted of cDNA or gDNA derived from T cells, B-cell-depleted T cells, or PBMCs. Subjects who had been exposed to COVID-19, were actively infected with it, or had recovered from it provided the deeply sampled blood TCRbeta repertoires that made up the dataset. The repertoires were released in a freely available public database meant as a resource for research on the immune response to SARS-CoV-2. Samples were obtained from the ongoing ImmuneRACE study (first 160 participants) and from roughly 1,300 subjects provided by 6 global collaborators. Sample metadata almost always included a de-identified subject ID, COVID-19 status, age in years and sex. HLA class I and class II types, where available, came from metadata supplied by the sample provider rather than from assay-based typing.

Broad study findings and their caveats: How much clinical and demographic metadata was included differed by source and by participant, and the metadata was provided uncurated.

Relative to germline, V is 4 bases shorter and J is 0 bases shorter, with 11 bases between their ends. CDR1 and CDR2, per the germline V gene (reference sequence), are SGHKS and YYEKEE. Measured from the cysteine to the phenylalanine, the CDR3 is 15 residues long. Only CDR3 DNA remains: 45 bases, in frame from the first base. To note about this clone: Its antigen target is currently unknown. There are no base qualities to consult, and no much larger clone falls within one base.

The immunoSEQ Assay, a bias-controlled multiplex PCR, was used to amplify TCRbeta CDR3 regions from genomic DNA. In the paper's pipeline: The number of nucleated cells in each sample was estimated by amplification of reference gene primers within the assay. Sequence reads were collapsed and filtered to measure the absolute abundance of every unique TCRbeta CDR3 rearrangement. For each sample, productive Simpson clonality was calculated as the square root of Simpson's diversity index across productive rearrangements. This immuneACCESS table, as held by TCRdb, lists in-frame sequences with V and J called but not all clones. Of the missing ones, under half trace to an unresolved V gene in checked studies; the others have no known cause. That table furnishes V, J and clone size, whereas the DNA furnished D and trimming. Across this sample there are fewer than 250,000 clones, with around 85% seen only once. The ten largest clones take up about 6.3% of the sample.

Whole blood was collected in K2EDTA tubes by collaborating institutions according to the institutions' own protocols. For TCRbeta analysis, collaborators shipped samples as frozen whole blood, isolated PBMCs, or DNA extracted from either of those sample types. Sample: peripheral blood. Recombination linked TRBV5-5 to TRBJ2-1, and perhaps TRBD1 as D gene, on 6 matching bases. The clonotype comes from a woman aged 55-75 years with active or convalescent COVID-19. CDR3 region: CASSRDTSSYNEQFF. The bases are TGTGCCAGCAGCAGGGACACGAGCTCCTACAATGAGCAGTTCTTC. When the CDR3 is completed using the reference TRBV5-5 and TRBJ2-1 genes on either side, the full variable domain is DAGVTQSPTHLIKTRGQQVTLRCSPISGHKSVSWYQQVLGQGPQFIFQYYEKEERGRGNFPDRFSARQFPNYSSELNVNALLLGDSALYLCASSRDTSSYNEQFFGPGTRLTVL.